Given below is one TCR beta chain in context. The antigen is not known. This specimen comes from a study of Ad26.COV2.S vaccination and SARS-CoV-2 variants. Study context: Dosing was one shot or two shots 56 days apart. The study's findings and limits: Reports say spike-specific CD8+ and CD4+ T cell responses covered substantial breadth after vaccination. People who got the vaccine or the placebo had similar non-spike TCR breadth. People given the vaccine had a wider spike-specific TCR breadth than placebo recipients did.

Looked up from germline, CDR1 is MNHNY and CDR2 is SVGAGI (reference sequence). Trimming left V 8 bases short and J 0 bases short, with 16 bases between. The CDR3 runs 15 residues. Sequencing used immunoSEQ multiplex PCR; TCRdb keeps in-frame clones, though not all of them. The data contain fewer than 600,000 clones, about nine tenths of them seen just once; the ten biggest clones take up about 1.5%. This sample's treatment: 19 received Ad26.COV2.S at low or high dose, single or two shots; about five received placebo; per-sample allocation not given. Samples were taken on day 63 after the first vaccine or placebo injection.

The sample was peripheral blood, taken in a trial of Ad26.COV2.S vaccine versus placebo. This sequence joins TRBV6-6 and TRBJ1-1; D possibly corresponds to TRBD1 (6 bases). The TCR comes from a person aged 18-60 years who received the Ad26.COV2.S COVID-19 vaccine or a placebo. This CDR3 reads CASAPRGIMNTEAFF. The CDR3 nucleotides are TGTGCCAGCGCGCCGAGGGGGATCATGAACACTGAAGCTTTCTTT.